One sample yielded the 22 T cell receptor beta chains listed below, sequenced in a study of identifying expanded T cells in peripheral blood. Only in-frame clones appear in the TCRdb table, and some are missing; sequencing was by immunoSEQ multiplex PCR. The table has roughly 100,000 clones, 88% seen once; the top ten hold around 3.8%. The sample consisted of blood. All receptors come from a person aged 18 to 75 in good health.

The chain has TRBV19 and TRBJ2-3; 12 bases are a match to TRBD1. The CDR3 is 18 amino acids. Looked up from germline, CDR1 is LNHDA and CDR2 is SQIVND (reference sequence). V was clipped by 3 bases and J by 3 bases; unmatched bases: 10. The CDR3 sequence: CASSMKYGTGGLTDTQYF. CDR3 sequence (DNA): TGTGCCAGTAGTATGAAGTACGGGACAGGGGGCTTGACAGATACGCAGTATTTT.

V is TRBV4-3 and J is TRBJ2-1; possibly TRBD1 or TRBD2 for D (5 bases each). CDR3 length equals 15 residues. The V and J ends lost 4 bases and 7 bases respectively, with 17 bases between them. Germline V CDR1 and CDR2: LGHNA, YSLEER. This CDR3 is CASSPSVGTGNEQFF. The CDR3 DNA reads TGCGCCAGCAGCCCGTCTGTGGGGACGGGGAATGAGCAGTTCTTC.

The rearrangement joins TRBV7-9 to TRBJ1-2, with TRBD1 matching 7 bases. The CDR3 contains 15 residues. The germline V gene encodes CDR1 SEHNR and CDR2 FQNEAQ (reference sequence). Losses at the gene ends were 5 bases for V and 5 bases for J; bases not matched to a gene: 11. In DNA form, the CDR3 reads TGTGCCAGCAGCGGGTGGACAGGAGTCATTTATGGCTACACCTTC. It codes for CASSGWTGVIYGYTF.

The chain combines TRBV6-1 with TRBJ2-7; D may be TRBD2 (7 bases). The V and J ends lost 4 bases and 2 bases respectively, with 12 bases between them. The CDR3 has 14 residues. Germline values: CDR1 MNHNS, CDR2 SASEGT. In DNA form, the CDR3 reads TGTGCCAGCAGTGGGGGGGGCACAGCCTACGAGCAGTACTTC. This sequence encodes CASSGGGTAYEQYF.

This clone was detected only a few times. V gene TRBV30 combines with J gene TRBJ1-2, with 10 bases lining up with TRBD1. This CDR3 comprises 13 residues. Germline CDR1 reads GTSNPN; CDR2 reads SVGIG (reference sequence). With V trimmed by 2 bases and J by 5 bases, 2 bases remained unmatched. The CDR3 region is CAWSPGQGYGYTF. The CDR3 DNA follows: TGTGCCTGGAGTCCGGGACAGGGGTATGGCTACACCTTC.

V usage is TRBV28 and J usage is TRBJ1-5, with D unresolved. Trimming left V 5 bases short and J 2 bases short, with 10 bases between. This CDR3 comprises 14 residues. Per germline, CDR1 MDHEN and CDR2 SYDVKM. CDR3: CASSAPGGNQPQHF. The CDR3 DNA is TGTGCCAGCAGTGCGCCCGGGGGCAATCAGCCCCAGCATTTT.

This chain joins TRBV5-6 and TRBJ2-7; 8 nucleotides match TRBD1. The CDR3 runs 15 residues. Trimming cost V 3 bases and J 5 bases; bases outside gene matches: 10. Germline CDR1 reads SGHDT; CDR2 reads YYEEEE. The chain's CDR3 is CASSSGQGWGNEQYF. Here the CDR3 DNA reads TGTGCCAGCAGCTCTGGACAGGGTTGGGGGAACGAGCAGTACTTC.

In DNA, the CDR3 is TGTGCCATTTCCCGAGACCCCTCCTACAATGAGCAGTTCTTC. Translation gives CAISRDPSYNEQFF. The rearrangement uses TRBV10-3 and TRBJ2-1; D gene ambiguous. Germline CDR1 reads ENHRY; CDR2 reads SYGVKD. CDR3 length: 14 residues. V was shortened by 9 bases and J by 0 bases, with 12 bases between the two germline ends.

This clone came up a few times. The V call is TRBV6-4, the J call TRBJ2-3; D call uncertain. The CDR3 consists of 14 residues. Germline V lookup: CDR1 MRHNA, CDR2 SNTAGT. Trimming shortened V by 5 bases and J by 0 bases, and 9 bases separated the two germline ends. The DNA of the CDR3 is TGTGCCAGCAGTCGCACGGCTAGCACAGATACGCAGTATTTT. The encoded protein is CASSRTASTDTQYF.

This rearrangement joins TRBV25-1 to TRBJ2-2, with D maybe TRBD2 (6 bases). This CDR3 has 13 amino acids. The germline gives CDR1 MGHDK, CDR2 SYGVNS. Trimming pared 2 bases from V and 6 bases from J, leaving 7 bases between. The CDR3 DNA reads as TGTGCCAGCAGTGAAGGGGAGGCCGGGGAGCTGTTTTTT. It is translated as CASSEGEAGELFF. The entire variable domain, with the rest obtained from reference TRBV25-1 and TRBJ2-2, is as follows: EADIYQTPRYLVIGTGKKITLECSQTMGHDKMYWYQQDPGMELHLIHYSYGVNSTEKGDLSSESTVSRIRTEHFPLTLESARPSHTSQYLCASSEGEAGELFFGEGSRLTVL.

The chain combines TRBV27 with TRBJ2-1; 12 positions match TRBD2. CDR3 length equals 17 residues. CDR1 and CDR2 (germline): MNHEY, SMNVEV (reference sequence). With V trimmed by 2 bases and J by 7 bases, 9 bases remained unmatched. This chain's CDR3 is CASSLRATSGRVNEQFF. The DNA of the CDR3 is TGTGCCAGCAGTTTAAGGGCGACTAGCGGGAGAGTGAATGAGCAGTTCTTC.

Only a few counts were recorded for this clone. At the DNA level, this CDR3 is encoded by other sequences in the same sample as well. This chain uses TRBV27 with TRBJ2-1; no clear D gene. From germline, CDR1 is MNHEY and CDR2 SMNVEV (reference sequence). V lost 5 bases to trimming and J lost 0 bases, with 5 bases between them. This CDR3 comprises 13 residues. The CDR3 region is CASSGSSYNEQFF. CDR3 coding DNA: TGTGCCAGCAGTGGCAGCTCCTACAATGAGCAGTTCTTC.

V usage is TRBV6-5 and J usage is TRBJ1-6; D might be TRBD1 (5 bases). The germline V and J ends were trimmed by 5 bases and 4 bases, with 9 bases remaining between them. There are 14 residues in the CDR3. Germline CDR1 is MNHEY and CDR2 is SVGAGI. The chain's CDR3 is CASSNRGYNSPLHF. The CDR3 DNA reads TGTGCCAGCAGTAATAGGGGTTATAATTCACCCCTCCACTTT.

In this sample, this clone turned up a few times. The gene calls are TRBV2 and TRBJ2-7, with 7 bases fitting TRBD1. The CDR3 is 14 residues long. The V gene end was trimmed by 7 bases and the J gene end by 1 base; junction bases not matched to a gene: 7. Germline CDR1 is SNHLY and CDR2 is FYNNEI. The CDR3 loop is CASKEQGPSYEQYF. CDR3 DNA: TGTGCCAGCAAGGAACAGGGGCCTTCCTACGAGCAGTACTTC.

This clone has only one observation. V and J are TRBV19 and TRBJ2-3; TRBD1 might be the D (5 bases). The CDR3 length is 16 residues. Germline CDR1 and CDR2: LNHDA and SQIVND (reference sequence). Trimming took off 3 bases at V and 1 base at J, with 14 bases between the two ends. The CDR3 here is CASSMRALGGTDTQYF. The CDR3 DNA is TGTGCCAGTAGTATGCGCGCCCTAGGGGGCACAGATACGCAGTATTTT.

This chain joins TRBV5-1 and TRBJ2-2, with TRBD1 matching 9 bases. Germline CDR1 is SGHRS and CDR2 is YFSETQ. The J segment lost 6 bases and the V segment lost 5 bases, leaving 8 bases of the junction unmatched. CDR3 length: 15 amino acids. CDR3: CASRQPGQGAGELFF. The CDR3 region has the DNA TGCGCCAGCAGGCAGCCGGGACAGGGTGCCGGGGAGCTGTTTTTT.

This rearrangement joins TRBV27 to TRBJ2-7, with no clear D. The germline CDR1 and CDR2 sequences are MNHEY and SMNVEV (reference sequence). This CDR3 region has 16 residues. V was cut by 6 bases and J by 0 bases, with 18 bases left in between. CDR3 sequence reads: CASRTHRAQSSYEQYF. CDR3 bases: TGTGCCAGCAGAACTCACCGGGCGCAAAGCTCCTACGAGCAGTACTTC.

Only one count was recorded for this clone. The rearrangement links TRBV15 to TRBJ1-2, with 7 bases that match TRBD1. V was pared by 3 bases and J by 7 bases, with 5 bases of the junction left unmatched. Germline CDR1 is LNHNV and CDR2 is YYDKDF (reference sequence). The CDR3 covers 13 residues. CDR3 sequence: CATSRRTGAGYTF. The CDR3 coding sequence is TGTGCCACCAGCAGGAGAACAGGGGCTGGCTACACCTTC.

The chain uses TRBV4-1 and TRBJ1-5, with D possibly matching TRBD1 (5 bases). Germline V lookup: CDR1 MGHRA, CDR2 YSYEKL. This CDR3 spans 16 amino acids. Trimming took off 3 bases at V and 6 bases at J, with 18 bases between the two ends. The CDR3: CASSQAGLEFGQPQHF. CDR3 coding DNA: TGCGCCAGCAGCCAGGCAGGGCTGGAATTCGGTCAGCCCCAGCATTTT.

The genes are TRBV27 and TRBJ2-2; TRBD2 matches 14 bases. Germline V lookup: CDR1 MNHEY, CDR2 SMNVEV (reference sequence). The ends lost 5 bases at V and 4 bases at J; junction bases unmatched: 3. The CDR3 consists of 16 residues. In DNA, the CDR3 is TGTGCCAGCAGTAGTGGGACTAGCGGGAGCACCGGGGAGCTGTTTTTT. Protein sequence: CASSSGTSGSTGELFF.

The gene calls are TRBV27 and TRBJ2-7; 7 positions agree with TRBD1. The CDR3 spans 13 residues. V lost 5 bases and J lost 1; bases outside the gene matches: 2. Germline V gene data show CDR1 as MNHEY and CDR2 as SMNVEV (reference sequence). The CDR3 DNA reads TGTGCCAGCAGTAAGACAGGGTCCTACGAGCAGTACTTC. This gives the protein CASSKTGSYEQYF.

This chain connects TRBV4-3 to TRBJ2-7; 11 bases fit TRBD1. Trimming cost V 3 bases and J 5 bases; bases outside gene matches: 3. The CDR3 runs to 14 residues. Germline V lookup: CDR1 LGHNA, CDR2 YSLEER. The CDR3 loop reads CASSQGTGGNEQYF. The CDR3 bases are TGCGCCAGCAGCCAGGGGACAGGGGGAAACGAGCAGTACTTC.